A selection of T cell receptor beta chains follows, all from one sample in a study of shared clonotypes between healthy human individuals. Some clones are missing from TCRdb's copy, which holds only in-frame ones; the method was immunoSEQ multiplex PCR. Here the sample spans about 2.2 million clones, around 95% being singletons. Sequencing was carried out using naive CD8+ T cells from PBMCs. All receptors derive from a man in his late teens or twenties in good health. Some clones in this sample may be carry-over from other donors' samples. The CDR3 runs from the conserved cysteine through the conserved F or W. The D gene is left open where the match is weak. A clone size is listed for some rows: how often the clone was seen (once, few, many), or a class if it is expanded.

TRBD1	TRBJ2-7	-	TRBV29-1	CSVEGQGDPYEQYF	TGCAGCGTTGAGGGACAGGGGGATCCTTACGAGCAGTACTTC
-	TRBJ2-4	-	TRBV27	CASSLSRGEYAKNIQYF	TGTGCCAGCAGTTTATCGAGGGGAGAGTATGCCAAAAACATTCAGTACTTC
-	TRBJ1-2	few	TRBV9	CASVRGYTF	TGTGCCAGCGTACGTGGCTACACCTTC
TRBD1	TRBJ2-7	-	TRBV7-9	CASRDRGYEQYF	TGTGCCAGCAGGGACAGGGGGTACGAGCAGTACTTC
-	TRBJ1-2	-	TRBV20-1	CTPPGGGYTF	TGCACTCCCCCTGGGGGTGGCTACACCTTC
TRBD1	TRBJ2-3	-	TRBV5-5	CASSLQGGFTDTQYF	TGTGCCAGCAGCTTACAGGGGGGCTTCACAGATACGCAGTATTTT
TRBD2	TRBJ2-1	-	TRBV9	CASSVEELAGYNEQFF	TGTGCCAGCAGCGTAGAGGAACTAGCGGGTTACAATGAGCAGTTCTTC
-	TRBJ2-3	-	TRBV11-2	CASSLVGRVGSTDTQYF	TGTGCCAGCAGCTTAGTTGGCAGGGTAGGGAGCACAGATACGCAGTATTTT
-	TRBJ2-1	-	TRBV15	CATSRVPRESSDEQFF	TGTGCCACCAGCAGAGTCCCTCGGGAGTCTAGCGATGAGCAGTTCTTC
-	TRBJ2-2	-	TRBV15	CATSRDLSDPTRELFF	TGTGCCACCAGCAGAGATCTCTCGGACCCCACCCGGGAGCTGTTTTTT
TRBD2	TRBJ2-7	once	TRBV10-3	CATQGTSGKARSYEQYF	TGTGCCACCCAAGGGACTAGCGGGAAGGCCCGCTCCTACGAGCAGTACTTC
-	TRBJ2-7	once	TRBV4-1	CASSQAPGHPYEQYF	TGCGCCAGCAGCCAAGCCCCCGGACACCCCTACGAGCAGTACTTC
TRBD2	TRBJ2-3	-	TRBV4-3	CASSQERAGEADTQYF	TGCGCCAGCAGCCAAGAAAGAGCGGGAGAGGCAGATACGCAGTATTTT
TRBD1	TRBJ2-2	-	TRBV10-3	CAIRPAGGSIGELFF	TGTGCCATCAGGCCCGCAGGGGGCAGTATCGGGGAGCTGTTTTTT
-	TRBJ1-1	once	TRBV28	CASSLEGLEAFF	TGTGCCAGCAGTTTAGAGGGGCTTGAAGCTTTCTTT
-	TRBJ2-7	once	TRBV4-1	CASSLGGGYGYEQYF	TGCGCCAGCAGCCTCGGAGGGGGGTACGGCTACGAGCAGTACTTC
-	TRBJ1-1	once	TRBV7-9	CASSLRLNTEAFF	TGTGCCAGCAGCTTACGGCTGAACACTGAAGCTTTCTTT
-	TRBJ2-7	once	TRBV19	CASSFYHDSEEYEQYF	TGTGCCAGTAGTTTTTACCACGACAGCGAGGAGTACGAGCAGTACTTC
TRBD1	TRBJ1-1	-	TRBV27	CASSLFGTGNTEAFF	TGTGCCAGCAGTTTATTTGGGACAGGGAACACTGAAGCTTTCTTT
-	TRBJ2-7	-	TRBV11-2	CASSRTRDSSYEQYF	TGTGCCAGCAGCCGAACACGGGACTCCTCCTACGAGCAGTACTTC
TRBD1	TRBJ2-6	-	TRBV28	CASSPGGTRDRVLSGANVLTF	TGTGCCAGCAGTCCTGGTGGAACCCGGGACAGGGTCTTGTCTGGGGCCAACGTCCTGACTTTC